The 9 T cell receptor beta chains below were found in one sample sequenced in a study of control samples from healthy donors and cancer patients. Assay: immunoSEQ multiplex PCR; the TCRdb copy retains only in-frame clones and omits some. Of roughly 450,000 clones in the sample, around 90% are singletons; the top ten hold around 6.5%. The sequencing sample was made of PBMCs. The receptors here all came from a man aged 40-55 years with head and neck cancer.

The V and J genes are TRBV6-5 and TRBJ2-7, with D tentatively TRBD2 (6 bases). The CDR3 has 13 residues. Germline V gene data show CDR1 as MNHEY and CDR2 as SVGAGI. The V gene lost 10 bases and the J gene lost 6 bases, with 19 bases spanning the gap. As DNA, the CDR3 is TGTGCCATAGTACGGGACTCCCAAGGCGAGCAGTACTTC. Its protein product is CAIVRDSQGEQYF.

This clone came up once. The V call is TRBV7-9, the J call TRBJ2-6, with 7 nucleotides matching TRBD1. Germline loops: CDR1 SEHNR, CDR2 FQNEAQ (reference sequence). The ends lost 2 bases at V and 6 bases at J; junction bases unmatched: 13. This CDR3 spans 18 amino acids. The CDR3 DNA reads TGTGCCAGCAGCTTAAAGGGACAGACGAGGAGTGAGGCCAACGTCCTGACTTTC. It codes for CASSLKGQTRSEANVLTF.

With regard to this clone: The same CDR3 can be traced to other DNA sequences in this sample. The V call is TRBV28, the J call TRBJ1-5; maybe TRBD1 (5 bases). Deletions cut 2 bases from V and 4 bases from J, with 9 bases between. This CDR3 region has 14 residues. Germline lookup yields CDR1 MDHEN and CDR2 SYDVKM. The CDR3 protein is CASSLGGSNQPQHF. CDR3 sequence (DNA): TGTGCCAGCAGTTTAGGGGGGTCAAATCAGCCCCAGCATTTT.

The gene calls are TRBV30 and TRBJ2-7; possibly TRBD1 or TRBD2 for D (5 bases each). CDR3 length equals 14 residues. CDR1 and CDR2 from the germline V gene are GTSNPN and SVGIG (reference sequence). With 5 bases removed from V and 7 bases from J, the gap between germline ends came to 21 bases. The CDR3 sequence is CAWSRGATLGEQYF. DNA for the CDR3: TGTGCCTGGTCTCGGGGCGCCACCTTGGGGGAGCAGTACTTC.

V usage is TRBV19 and J usage is TRBJ1-4, with TRBD1 identical over 9 bases. The trim removed 6 bases at V and 4 bases at J, leaving 3 bases unmatched. The CDR3 totals 14 residues. Per the germline V gene, CDR1 is LNHDA and CDR2 is SQIVND (reference sequence). CDR3 sequence (DNA): TGTGCCAGTAGCTTGACAGGGGGTAATGAAAAACTGTTTTTT. Translated, it gives CASSLTGGNEKLFF.

The CDR3: CASSLPQGASGSNGELFF. DNA for the CDR3: TGTGCCAGCAGTTTACCCCAGGGGGCTAGCGGGAGTAACGGGGAGCTGTTTTTT. J is TRBJ2-2 and V is TRBV28; 10 bases fit TRBD2. CDR1 and CDR2 (germline): MDHEN, SYDVKM. The V segment lost 2 bases and the J segment 7 bases; nucleotides outside the gene matches: 13. This CDR3 contains 18 residues.

The chain combines TRBV7-9 with TRBJ2-7, with D possibly matching TRBD2 (5 bases). Looked up from germline, CDR1 is SEHNR and CDR2 is FQNEAQ (reference sequence). This CDR3 has 14 residues. The ends were cut back, 3 bases at V and 2 bases at J, with 11 bases in the middle. The CDR3 spells CASSFPERPYEQYF. The CDR3 DNA follows: TGTGCCAGCAGCTTTCCCGAGCGGCCCTACGAGCAGTACTTC.

The chain joins TRBV5-5 to TRBJ1-5; D possibly corresponds to TRBD1 (5 bases). The V end was cut by 5 bases, the J end by 6 bases, with 15 bases between. This CDR3 is built from 14 residues. The germline V gene encodes CDR1 SGHKS and CDR2 YYEKEE (reference sequence). The CDR3 protein is CASSFAGSGQPQHF. CDR3 coding DNA: TGTGCCAGCAGTTTTGCAGGGTCTGGTCAGCCCCAGCATTTT.

About this clone itself: Other nucleotide sequences from this sample produce the same CDR3. This sequence joins TRBV3-1 (or the pseudogene TRBV3-2) and TRBJ2-3; D gene unclear. Germline V gene lookup returns CDR1 LGHDT and CDR2 YNNKEL (reference sequence). V was clipped by 0 bases and J by 3 bases, with 1 base between them. The CDR3 is made up of 12 amino acids. For the CDR3, the DNA is TGTGCCAGCAGCCAAGAGACAGATACGCAGTATTTT. Residues: CASSQETDTQYF.